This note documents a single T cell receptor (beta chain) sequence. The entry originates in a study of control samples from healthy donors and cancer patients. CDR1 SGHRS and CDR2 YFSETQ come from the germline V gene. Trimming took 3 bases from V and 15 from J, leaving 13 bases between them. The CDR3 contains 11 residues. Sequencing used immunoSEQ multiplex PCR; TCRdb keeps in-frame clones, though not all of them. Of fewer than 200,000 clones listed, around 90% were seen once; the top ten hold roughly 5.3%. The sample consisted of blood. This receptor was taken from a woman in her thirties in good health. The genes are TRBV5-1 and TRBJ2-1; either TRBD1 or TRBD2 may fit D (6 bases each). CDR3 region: CASSWRDTSFF. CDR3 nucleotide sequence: TGCGCCAGCAGCTGGAGGGACACCTCGTTCTTC.